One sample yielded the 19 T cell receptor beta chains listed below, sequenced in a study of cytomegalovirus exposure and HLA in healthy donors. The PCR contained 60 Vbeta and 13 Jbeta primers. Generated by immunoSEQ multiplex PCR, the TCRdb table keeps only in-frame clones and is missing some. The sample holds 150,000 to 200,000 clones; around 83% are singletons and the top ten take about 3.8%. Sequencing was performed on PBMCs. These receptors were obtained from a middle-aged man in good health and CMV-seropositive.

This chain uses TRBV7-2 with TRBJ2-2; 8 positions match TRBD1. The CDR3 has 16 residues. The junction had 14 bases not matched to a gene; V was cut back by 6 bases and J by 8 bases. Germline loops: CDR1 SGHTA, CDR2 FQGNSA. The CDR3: CASSTLDRASGGELFF. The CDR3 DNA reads TGTGCCAGCAGTACCTTGGACAGGGCTTCAGGTGGGGAGCTGTTTTTT.

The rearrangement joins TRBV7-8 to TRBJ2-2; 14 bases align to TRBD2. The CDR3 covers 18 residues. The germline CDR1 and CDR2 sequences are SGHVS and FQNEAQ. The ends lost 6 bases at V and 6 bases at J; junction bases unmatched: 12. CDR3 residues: CASRLAQRGLAGAGELFF. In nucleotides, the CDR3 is TGTGCCAGCAGACTAGCCCAGAGGGGACTAGCGGGAGCCGGGGAGCTGTTTTTT.

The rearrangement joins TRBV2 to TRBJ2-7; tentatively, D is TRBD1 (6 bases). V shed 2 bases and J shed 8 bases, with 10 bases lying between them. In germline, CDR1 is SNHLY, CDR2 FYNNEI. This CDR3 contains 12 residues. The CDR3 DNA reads TGTGCCAGCAGTGAATCGGACAGCAAGCAGTACTTC. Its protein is CASSESDSKQYF. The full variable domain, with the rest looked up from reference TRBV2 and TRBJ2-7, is EPEVTQTPSHQVTQMGQEVILRCVPISNHLYFYWYRQILGQKVEFLVSFYNNEISEKSEIFDDQFSVERPDGSNFTLKIRSTKLEDSAMYFCASSESDSKQYFGPGTRLTVT.

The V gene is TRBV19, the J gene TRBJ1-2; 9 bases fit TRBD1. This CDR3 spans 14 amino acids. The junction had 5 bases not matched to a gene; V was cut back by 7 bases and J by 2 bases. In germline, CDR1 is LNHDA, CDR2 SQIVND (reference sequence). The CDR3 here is CASKGQGSNYGYTF. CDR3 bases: TGTGCCAGTAAGGGACAGGGTAGCAACTATGGCTACACCTTC.

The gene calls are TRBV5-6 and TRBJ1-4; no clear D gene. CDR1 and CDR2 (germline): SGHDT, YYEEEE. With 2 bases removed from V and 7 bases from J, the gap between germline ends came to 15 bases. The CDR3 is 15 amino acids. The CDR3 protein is CASSFGQEVIEKLFF. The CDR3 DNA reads TGTGCCAGCAGCTTTGGCCAGGAGGTTATTGAAAAACTGTTTTTT.

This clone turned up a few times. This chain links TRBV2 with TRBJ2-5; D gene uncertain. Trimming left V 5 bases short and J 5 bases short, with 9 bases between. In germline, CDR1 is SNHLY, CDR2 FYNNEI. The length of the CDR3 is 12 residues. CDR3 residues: CASSPIGETQYF. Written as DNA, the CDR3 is TGTGCCAGCAGTCCGATCGGGGAGACCCAGTACTTC.

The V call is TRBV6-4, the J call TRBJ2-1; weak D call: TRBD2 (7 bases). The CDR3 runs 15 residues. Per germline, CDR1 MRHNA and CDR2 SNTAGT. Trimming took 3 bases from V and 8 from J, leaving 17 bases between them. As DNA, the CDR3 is TGTGCCAGCAGTGAGGGACACGGGAGGCTTGATGAGCAGTTCTTC. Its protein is CASSEGHGRLDEQFF.

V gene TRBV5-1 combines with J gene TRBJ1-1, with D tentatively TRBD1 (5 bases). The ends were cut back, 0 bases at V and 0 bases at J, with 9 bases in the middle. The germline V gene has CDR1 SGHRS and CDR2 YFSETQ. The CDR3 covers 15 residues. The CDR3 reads CASSLGGKLNTEAFF. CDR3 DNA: TGCGCCAGCAGCTTGGGGGGCAAGCTGAACACTGAAGCTTTCTTT.

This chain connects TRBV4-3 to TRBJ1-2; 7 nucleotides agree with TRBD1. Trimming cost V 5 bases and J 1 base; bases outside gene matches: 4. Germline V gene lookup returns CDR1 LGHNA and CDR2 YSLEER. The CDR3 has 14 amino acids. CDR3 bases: TGCGCCAGCAGCGGACAGGACTATAACTATGGCTACACCTTC. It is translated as CASSGQDYNYGYTF.

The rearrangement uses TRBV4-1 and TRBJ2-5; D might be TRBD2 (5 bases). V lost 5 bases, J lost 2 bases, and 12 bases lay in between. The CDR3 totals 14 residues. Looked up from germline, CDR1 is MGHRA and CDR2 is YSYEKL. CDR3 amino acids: CASSFRTGQETQYF. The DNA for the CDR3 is TGCGCCAGCAGCTTCCGGACTGGTCAAGAGACCCAGTACTTC.

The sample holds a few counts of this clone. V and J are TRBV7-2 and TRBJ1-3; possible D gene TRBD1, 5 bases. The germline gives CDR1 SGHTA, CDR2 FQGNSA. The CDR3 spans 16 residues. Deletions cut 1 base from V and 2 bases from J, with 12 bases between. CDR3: CASSLDRGGTGNTIYF. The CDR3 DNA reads TGTGCCAGCAGCTTAGACCGGGGGGGAACTGGAAACACCATATATTTT.

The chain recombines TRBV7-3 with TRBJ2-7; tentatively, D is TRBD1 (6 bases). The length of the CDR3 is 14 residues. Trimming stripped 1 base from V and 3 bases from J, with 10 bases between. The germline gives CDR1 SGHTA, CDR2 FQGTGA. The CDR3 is CASSLIQGLYEQYF. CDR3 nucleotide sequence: TGTGCCAGCAGCTTAATTCAGGGGCTCTACGAGCAGTACTTC.

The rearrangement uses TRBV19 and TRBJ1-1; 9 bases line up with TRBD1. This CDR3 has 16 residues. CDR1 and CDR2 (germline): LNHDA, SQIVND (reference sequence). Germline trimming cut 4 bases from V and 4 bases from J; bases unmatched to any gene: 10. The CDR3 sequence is CASSNNPGQGSTEAFF. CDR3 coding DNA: TGTGCCAGTAGTAATAACCCGGGACAGGGTAGCACTGAAGCTTTCTTT.

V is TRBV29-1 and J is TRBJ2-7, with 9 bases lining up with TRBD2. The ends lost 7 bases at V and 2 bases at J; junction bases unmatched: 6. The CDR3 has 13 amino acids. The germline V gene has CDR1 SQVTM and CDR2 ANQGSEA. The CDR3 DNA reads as TGCAGCGCATTAGCGGGAGTCCCCTACGAGCAGTACTTC. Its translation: CSALAGVPYEQYF.

CDR3 nucleotide sequence: TGTGCCAGCAGCCTTTATACAGGGGGTAGCGCTGAAGCTTTCTTT. Its protein product is CASSLYTGGSAEAFF. The chain has TRBV9 and TRBJ1-1; 8 nucleotides match TRBD1. After removal of 4 bases from V and 6 bases from J, the junction contained 11 bases not matched to a gene. CDR1 is SGDLS and CDR2 is YYNGEE in the germline V gene. This CDR3 region has 15 residues.

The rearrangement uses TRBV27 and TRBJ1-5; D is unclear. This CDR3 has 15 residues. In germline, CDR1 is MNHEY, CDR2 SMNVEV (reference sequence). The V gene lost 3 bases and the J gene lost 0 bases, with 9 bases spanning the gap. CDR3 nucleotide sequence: TGTGCCAGCAGTTTTGGGCTGTATAGCAATCAGCCCCAGCATTTT. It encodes CASSFGLYSNQPQHF.

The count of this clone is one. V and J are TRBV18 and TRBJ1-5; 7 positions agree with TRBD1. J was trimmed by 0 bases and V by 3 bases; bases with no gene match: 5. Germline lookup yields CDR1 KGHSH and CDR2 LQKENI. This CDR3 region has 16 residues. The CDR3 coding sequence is TGTGCCAGCTCACCCTCGACAGGGAGTAGCAATCAGCCCCAGCATTTT. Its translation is CASSPSTGSSNQPQHF.

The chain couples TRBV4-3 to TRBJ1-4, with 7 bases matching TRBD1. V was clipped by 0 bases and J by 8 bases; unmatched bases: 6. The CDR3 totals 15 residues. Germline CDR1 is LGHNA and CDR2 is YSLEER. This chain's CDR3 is CASSQDLAGGEKLFF. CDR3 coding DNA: TGCGCCAGCAGCCAAGATTTGGCAGGGGGGGAAAAACTGTTTTTT.

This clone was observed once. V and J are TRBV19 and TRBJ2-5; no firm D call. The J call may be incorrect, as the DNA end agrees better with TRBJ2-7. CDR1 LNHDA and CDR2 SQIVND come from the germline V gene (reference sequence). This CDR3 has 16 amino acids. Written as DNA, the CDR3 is TGTGCCAGTAGTATAGATTTGGAGATCGCTACCTACGAGCAGTACTTC. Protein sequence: CASSIDLEIATYEQYF.